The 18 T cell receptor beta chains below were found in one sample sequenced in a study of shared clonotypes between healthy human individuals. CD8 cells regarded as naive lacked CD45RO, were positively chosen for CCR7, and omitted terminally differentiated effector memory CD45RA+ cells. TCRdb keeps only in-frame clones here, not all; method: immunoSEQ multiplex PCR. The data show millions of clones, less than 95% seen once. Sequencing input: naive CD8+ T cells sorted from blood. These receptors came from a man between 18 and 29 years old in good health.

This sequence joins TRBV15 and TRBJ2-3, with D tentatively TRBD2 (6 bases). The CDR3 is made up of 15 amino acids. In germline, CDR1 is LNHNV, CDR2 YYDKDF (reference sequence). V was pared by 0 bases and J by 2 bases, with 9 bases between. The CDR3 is CATSRDGGTTDTQYF. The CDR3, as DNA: TGTGCCACCAGCAGAGATGGGGGGACCACAGATACGCAGTATTTT.

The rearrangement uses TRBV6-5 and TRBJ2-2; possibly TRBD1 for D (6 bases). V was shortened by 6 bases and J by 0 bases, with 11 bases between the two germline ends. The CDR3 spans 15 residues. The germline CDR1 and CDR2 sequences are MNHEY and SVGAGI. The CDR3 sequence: CASRLQGANTGELFF. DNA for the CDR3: TGTGCCAGCAGACTACAGGGAGCGAACACCGGGGAGCTGTTTTTT.

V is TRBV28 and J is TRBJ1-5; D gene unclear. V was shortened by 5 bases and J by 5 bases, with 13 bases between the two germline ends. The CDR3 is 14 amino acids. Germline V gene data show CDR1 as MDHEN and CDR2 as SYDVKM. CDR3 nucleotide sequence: TGTGCCAGCAGTACTATAGGCCTAGATCAGCCCCAGCATTTT. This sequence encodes CASSTIGLDQPQHF.

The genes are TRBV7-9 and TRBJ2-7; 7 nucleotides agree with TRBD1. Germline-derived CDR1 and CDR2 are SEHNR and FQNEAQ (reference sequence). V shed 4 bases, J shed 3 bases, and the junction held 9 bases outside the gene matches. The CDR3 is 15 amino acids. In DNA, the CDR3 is TGTGCCAGCAGCTCCACAGGGGTAGGAATCTACGAGCAGTACTTC. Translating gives CASSSTGVGIYEQYF.

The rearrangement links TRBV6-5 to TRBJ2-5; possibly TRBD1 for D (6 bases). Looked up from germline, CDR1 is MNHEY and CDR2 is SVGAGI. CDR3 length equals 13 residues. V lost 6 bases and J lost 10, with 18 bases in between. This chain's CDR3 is CASRTTVGGHQYF. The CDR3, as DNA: TGTGCCAGCAGAACGACGGTTGGGGGACACCAGTACTTC.

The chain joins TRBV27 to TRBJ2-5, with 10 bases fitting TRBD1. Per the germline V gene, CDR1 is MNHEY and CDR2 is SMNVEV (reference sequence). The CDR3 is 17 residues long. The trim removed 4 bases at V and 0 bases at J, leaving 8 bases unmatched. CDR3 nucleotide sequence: TGTGCCAGCAGTTCGGGACAGGGGTCGACCTACCAAGAGACCCAGTACTTC. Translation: CASSSGQGSTYQETQYF.

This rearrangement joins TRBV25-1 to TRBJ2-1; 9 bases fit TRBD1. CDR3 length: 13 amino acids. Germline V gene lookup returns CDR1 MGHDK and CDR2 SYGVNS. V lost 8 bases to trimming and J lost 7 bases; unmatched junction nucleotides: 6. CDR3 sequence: CASWRTGANEQFF. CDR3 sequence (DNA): TGTGCCAGCTGGCGGACAGGGGCAAATGAGCAGTTCTTC.

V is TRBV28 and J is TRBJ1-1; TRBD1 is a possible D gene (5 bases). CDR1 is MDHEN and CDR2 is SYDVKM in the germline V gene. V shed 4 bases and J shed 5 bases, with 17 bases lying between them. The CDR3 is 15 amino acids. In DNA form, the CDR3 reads TGTGCCAGCAGTTCCCCGGGGGAGGGAAGGACTGAAGCTTTCTTT. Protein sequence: CASSSPGEGRTEAFF. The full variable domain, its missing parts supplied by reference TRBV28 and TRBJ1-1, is DVKVTQSSRYLVKRTGEKVFLECVQDMDHENMFWYRQDPGLGLRLIYFSYDVKMKEKGDIPEGYSVSREKKERFSLILESASTNQTSMYLCASSSPGEGRTEAFFGQGTRLTVV.

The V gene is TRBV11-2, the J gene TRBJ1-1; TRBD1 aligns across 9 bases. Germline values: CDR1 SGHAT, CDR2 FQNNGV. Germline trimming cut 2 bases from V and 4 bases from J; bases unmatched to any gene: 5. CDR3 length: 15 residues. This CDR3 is CASSLPGQGSTEAFF. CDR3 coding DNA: TGTGCCAGCAGCTTACCGGGACAGGGATCCACTGAAGCTTTCTTT.

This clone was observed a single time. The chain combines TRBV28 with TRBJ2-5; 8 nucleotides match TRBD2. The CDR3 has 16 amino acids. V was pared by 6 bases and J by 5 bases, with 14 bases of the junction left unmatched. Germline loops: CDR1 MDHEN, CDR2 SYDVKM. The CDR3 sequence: CASSQIYLGGEETQYF. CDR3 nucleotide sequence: TGTGCCAGCAGCCAGATTTATCTCGGGGGGGAGGAGACCCAGTACTTC.

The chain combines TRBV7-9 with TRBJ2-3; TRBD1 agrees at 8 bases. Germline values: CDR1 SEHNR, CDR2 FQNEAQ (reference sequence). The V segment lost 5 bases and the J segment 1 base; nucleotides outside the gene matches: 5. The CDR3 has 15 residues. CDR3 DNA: TGTGCCAGCAGCAACCAGGGGGCCCGCACAGATACGCAGTATTTT. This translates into CASSNQGARTDTQYF.

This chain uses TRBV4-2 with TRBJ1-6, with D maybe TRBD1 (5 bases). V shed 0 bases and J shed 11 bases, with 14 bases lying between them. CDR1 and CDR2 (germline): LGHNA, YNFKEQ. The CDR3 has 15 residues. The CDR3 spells CASSQDNGGRTPLHF. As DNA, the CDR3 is TGTGCCAGCAGCCAAGATAACGGGGGACGGACACCCCTCCACTTT.

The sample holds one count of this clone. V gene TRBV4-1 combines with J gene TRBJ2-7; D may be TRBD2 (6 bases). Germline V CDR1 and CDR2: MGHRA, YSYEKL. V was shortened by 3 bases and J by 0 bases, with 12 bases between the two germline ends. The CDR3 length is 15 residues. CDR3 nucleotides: TGCGCCAGCAGCCATATAGCGGCCGACTCCTACGAGCAGTACTTC. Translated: CASSHIAADSYEQYF.

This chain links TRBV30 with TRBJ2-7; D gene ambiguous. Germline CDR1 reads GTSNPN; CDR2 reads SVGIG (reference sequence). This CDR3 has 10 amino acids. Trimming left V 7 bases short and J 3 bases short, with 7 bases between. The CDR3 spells CASPDYEQYF. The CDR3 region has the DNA TGTGCCTCACCAGACTACGAGCAGTACTTC. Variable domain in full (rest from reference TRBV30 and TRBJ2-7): SQTIHQWPATLVQPVGSPLSLECTVEGTSNPNLYWYRQAAGRGLQLLFYSVGIGQISSEVPQNLSASRPQDRQFILSSKKLLLSDSGFYLCASPDYEQYFGPGTRLTVT.

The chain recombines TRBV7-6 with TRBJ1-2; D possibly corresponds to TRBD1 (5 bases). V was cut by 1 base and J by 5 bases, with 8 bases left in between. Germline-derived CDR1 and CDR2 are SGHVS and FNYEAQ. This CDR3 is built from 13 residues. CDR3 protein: CASSLEGEYGYTF. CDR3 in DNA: TGTGCCAGCAGCTTAGAAGGGGAGTATGGCTACACCTTC.

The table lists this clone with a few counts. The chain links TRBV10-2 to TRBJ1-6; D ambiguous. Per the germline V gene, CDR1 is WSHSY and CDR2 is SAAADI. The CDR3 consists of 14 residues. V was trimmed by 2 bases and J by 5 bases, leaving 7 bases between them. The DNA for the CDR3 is TGCGCCAGCAGTGAGGACGGTCATAATTCACCCCTCCACTTT. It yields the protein CASSEDGHNSPLHF.

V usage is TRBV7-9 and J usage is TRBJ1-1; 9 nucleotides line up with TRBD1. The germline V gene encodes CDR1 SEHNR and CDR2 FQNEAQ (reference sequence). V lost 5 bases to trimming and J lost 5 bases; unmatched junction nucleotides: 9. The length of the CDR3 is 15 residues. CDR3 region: CASSTQQGARTEAFF. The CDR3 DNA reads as TGTGCCAGCAGCACGCAACAGGGGGCGAGGACTGAAGCTTTCTTT.

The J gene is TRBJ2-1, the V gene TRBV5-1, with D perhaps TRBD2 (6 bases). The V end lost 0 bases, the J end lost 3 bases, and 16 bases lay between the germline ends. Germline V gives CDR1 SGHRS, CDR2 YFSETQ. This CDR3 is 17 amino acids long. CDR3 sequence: CASSLAPRAGHYNEQFF. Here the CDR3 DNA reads TGCGCCAGCAGCTTGGCGCCCCGCGCGGGGCACTACAATGAGCAGTTCTTC. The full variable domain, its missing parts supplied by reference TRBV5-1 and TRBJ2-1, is KAGVTQTPRYLIKTRGQQVTLSCSPISGHRSVSWYQQTPGQGLQFLFEYFSETQRNKGNFPGRFSGRQFSNSRSEMNVSTLELGDSALYLCASSLAPRAGHYNEQFFGPGTRLTVL.